Presented here are 32 T cell receptor beta chains from one specimen sequenced in a study of neoadjuvant anti-PD-1 for oral cavity cancer. Indicated time point: after neoadjuvant nivolumab, at surgical resection. Sequenced by immunoSEQ multiplex PCR; TCRdb stores in-frame clones only, minus some. Of tens of thousands of clones in the sample, around 79% were seen once. Sequenced here: PBMCs, sampled after nivolumab (anti-PD-1) treatment. These receptors all stem from a person aged 35 to 85 with oral cavity squamous cell carcinoma.

This clone was picked up one time. The chain recombines TRBV5-6 with TRBJ2-1; either TRBD1 or TRBD2 may fit D (5 bases each). Germline lookup yields CDR1 SGHDT and CDR2 YYEEEE. The CDR3 is made up of 14 amino acids. The ends were cut back, 4 bases at V and 1 base at J, with 9 bases in the middle. CDR3 DNA sequence: TGTGCCAGCAGCCTTGGGGGATCCTACAATGAGCAGTTCTTC. Protein sequence: CASSLGGSYNEQFF.

The chain is built from TRBV7-7 and TRBJ1-4, with D tentatively TRBD1 (6 bases). Trimming stripped 5 bases from V and 8 bases from J, with 12 bases between. The CDR3 length is 13 residues. The germline gives CDR1 SSHAT, CDR2 FNYEAQ (reference sequence). DNA of the CDR3: TGTGCCAGCAGCGCGGGAGGGGGGGAAAAACTGTTTTTT. Translating gives CASSAGGGEKLFF.

V and J are TRBV5-1 and TRBJ2-2; 8 nucleotides align to TRBD2. J lost 3 bases, V lost 2 bases, and 3 bases had no gene match. The CDR3 contains 15 residues. Germline CDR1 SGHRS, CDR2 YFSETQ. CDR3 sequence reads: CASSFKLADTGELFF. The CDR3 bases are TGCGCCAGCAGCTTTAAACTAGCGGACACCGGGGAGCTGTTTTTT.

The chain combines TRBV19 with TRBJ2-1, with 8 bases that match TRBD2. In germline, CDR1 is LNHDA, CDR2 SQIVND (reference sequence). The CDR3 has 14 residues. Trimming removed 5 bases from V and 9 bases from J; junction bases left unmatched: 9. The CDR3 reads CASSEYSGMGEQFF. The DNA for the CDR3 is TGTGCCAGTAGTGAATATAGCGGGATGGGTGAGCAGTTCTTC.

This clone was counted a single time. The gene calls are TRBV5-6 and TRBJ1-2; possibly TRBD1 for D (5 bases). The CDR3 has 13 residues. Germline V gene sequence: CDR1 SGHDT, CDR2 YYEEEE. Trimming stripped 4 bases from V and 8 bases from J, with 15 bases between. The CDR3 spells CASSLGVLSGYTF. CDR3 sequence (DNA): TGTGCCAGCAGCCTAGGGGTTTTGAGCGGCTACACCTTC.

The chain recombines TRBV10-3 with TRBJ1-1; TRBD1 is a possible D gene (6 bases). Germline V gene data show CDR1 as ENHRY and CDR2 as SYGVKD. This CDR3 is 16 amino acids long. Trimming removed 5 bases at V and 4 bases at J, with 20 bases between. The CDR3 DNA sequence: TGTGCCATCAGTCTCTCTGGGGGCAATTGGGTCACTGAAGCTTTCTTT. Protein product: CAISLSGGNWVTEAFF.

The sample holds a few counts of this clone. This chain joins TRBV5-4 and TRBJ2-1; 13 nucleotides match TRBD2. Germline CDR1 and CDR2: SGHNT and YYREEE (reference sequence). The CDR3 is 15 amino acids. Unmatched junction bases numbered 3, after V lost 3 bases and J lost 6 bases. The CDR3 protein is CASSSGLAGSNEQFF. The DNA of the CDR3 is TGTGCCAGCAGCTCGGGACTAGCGGGGTCCAATGAGCAGTTCTTC. Variable domain in full (rest from reference TRBV5-4 and TRBJ2-1): ETGVTQSPTHLIKTRGQQVTLRCSSQSGHNTVSWYQQALGQGPQFIFQYYREEENGRGNFPPRFSGLQFPNYSSELNVNALELDDSALYLCASSSGLAGSNEQFFGPGTRLTVL.

This chain links TRBV7-2 with TRBJ1-2; 7 bases are a match to TRBD1. Germline assignment: CDR1 SGHTA and CDR2 FQGNSA. V was clipped by 5 bases and J by 4 bases; unmatched bases: 10. The CDR3 length is 15 residues. CDR3 residues: CASSPRTGGVYGYTF. For the CDR3, the DNA is TGTGCCAGCAGCCCCCGGACAGGAGGAGTCTATGGCTACACCTTC.

In this sample, this clone turned up once. This CDR3 is CACGRAGGFQETQYF. The CDR3 DNA follows: TGCGCCTGTGGAAGGGCGGGGGGTTTCCAAGAGACCCAGTACTTC. J is TRBJ2-5 and V is TRBV5-1; 8 bases map to TRBD2. The V gene's germline CDR1 is SGHRS and CDR2 YFSETQ. Trimming took 10 bases from V and 1 from J; bases not matched to a gene: 12. The CDR3 consists of 15 residues.

A single count supports this clone. The DNA of the CDR3 is TGCGCCAGCAGCCAAGATTGGACTAATGAAAAACTGTTTTTT. Translating it yields CASSQDWTNEKLFF. This chain joins TRBV4-1 and TRBJ1-4; D not resolved. The CDR3 has 14 residues. Germline V gene data show CDR1 as MGHRA and CDR2 as YSYEKL. V was clipped by 0 bases and J by 2 bases, with 4 bases between them.

This chain joins TRBV7-2 and TRBJ2-1; 15 nucleotides agree with TRBD2. CDR3 length: 15 residues. V dropped 8 bases and J dropped 4; count of bases not matched to a gene: 3. Germline CDR1 reads SGHTA; CDR2 reads FQGNSA. The CDR3, as DNA: TGTGCCAGCCGGACTAGCGGGGGGGGTTACAATGAGCAGTTCTTC. This sequence encodes CASRTSGGGYNEQFF.

This chain joins TRBV18 and TRBJ1-2, with D tentatively TRBD1 (6 bases). V gave up 2 bases and J gave up 2 bases, with 9 bases separating them. This CDR3 is built from 14 residues. CDR1 KGHSH and CDR2 LQKENI come from the germline V gene. The CDR3, as DNA: TGTGCCAGCTCACCAATAGGGGGAAACTATGGCTACACCTTC. Protein: CASSPIGGNYGYTF.

The rearrangement links TRBV7-9 to TRBJ2-1; TRBD2 might be the D (6 bases). The CDR3 spans 16 residues. Germline values: CDR1 SEHNR, CDR2 FQNEAQ (reference sequence). The germline V and J ends were trimmed by 3 bases and 4 bases, with 16 bases remaining between them. The CDR3, as DNA: TGTGCCAGCAGCTTGCGGATGGGTCGGGAGTACAATGAGCAGTTCTTC. Its protein is CASSLRMGREYNEQFF.

The chain combines TRBV2 with TRBJ1-1; no firm D call. This CDR3 comprises 16 residues. Germline V lookup: CDR1 SNHLY, CDR2 FYNNEI. V was pared by 4 bases and J by 1 base, with 16 bases between. The CDR3 nucleotides read TGTGCCAGCAGTGCTTACAGCCAGGTATGGAACACTGAAGCTTTCTTT. Translation gives CASSAYSQVWNTEAFF. The variable domain in full, with the rest retrieved from reference TRBV2 and TRBJ1-1, is EPEVTQTPSHQVTQMGQEVILRCVPISNHLYFYWYRQILGQKVEFLVSFYNNEISEKSEIFDDQFSVERPDGSNFTLKIRSTKLEDSAMYFCASSAYSQVWNTEAFFGQGTRLTVV.

V and J are TRBV28 and TRBJ1-1, with 8 bases identical to TRBD1. CDR1 is MDHEN and CDR2 is SYDVKM in the germline V gene. The trim removed 3 bases at V and 11 bases at J, leaving 8 bases unmatched. The CDR3 loop spans 13 amino acids. The DNA of the CDR3 is TGTGCCAGCAGTTTTCCGTACAGGGGGGACGCTTTCTTT. It specifies CASSFPYRGDAFF.

This clone occurred a few times. This sequence joins TRBV27 and TRBJ1-5, with D unclear. V lost 6 bases to trimming and J lost 7 bases, with 10 bases between them. Germline loops: CDR1 MNHEY, CDR2 SMNVEV (reference sequence). The CDR3 contains 12 residues. CDR3 residues: CASRGLGQPQHF. CDR3 coding DNA: TGTGCCAGCAGAGGGTTGGGGCAGCCCCAGCATTTT.

J is TRBJ2-2 and V is TRBV5-1, with 7 bases fitting TRBD1. CDR1 and CDR2 from the germline V gene are SGHRS and YFSETQ. The trim removed 0 bases at V and 1 base at J, leaving 9 bases unmatched. The CDR3 length is 18 residues. CDR3 in DNA: TGCGCCAGCAGCTTGGCCCTAGGGGGCTCGCTGAACACCGGGGAGCTGTTTTTT. Translated: CASSLALGGSLNTGELFF.

The chain uses TRBV19 and TRBJ1-6, with 8 bases lining up with TRBD1. V lost 6 bases, J lost 8 bases, and 6 bases stayed unmatched. The CDR3 covers 14 residues. Germline V gene sequence: CDR1 LNHDA, CDR2 SQIVND (reference sequence). The CDR3 bases are TGTGCCAGTAGGACAGGGGATTTAGATTCACCCCTCCACTTT. Translation gives CASRTGDLDSPLHF. Combining the CDR3 with reference TRBV19 and TRBJ1-6 gives the whole variable domain DGGITQSPKYLFRKEGQNVTLSCEQNLNHDAMYWYRQDPGQGLRLIYYSQIVNDFQKGDIAEGYSVSREKKESFPLTVTSAQKNPTAFYLCASRTGDLDSPLHFGNGTRLTVT.

The chain couples TRBV2 to TRBJ2-1; 7 bases match TRBD1. The CDR3 totals 14 residues. Germline loops: CDR1 SNHLY, CDR2 FYNNEI. Trimming cost V 8 bases and J 0 bases; bases outside gene matches: 4. The CDR3 region has the DNA TGTGCCAGCGTTAGACAGGGCTCCTACAATGAGCAGTTCTTC. This sequence encodes CASVRQGSYNEQFF.

The chain joins TRBV19 to TRBJ1-1; D is possibly TRBD1 (5 bases). This CDR3 is built from 15 residues. V was clipped by 5 bases and J by 1 base, with 14 bases between them. Germline lookup yields CDR1 LNHDA and CDR2 SQIVND (reference sequence). CDR3: CASSLPGRRNTEAFF. The CDR3 DNA is TGTGCCAGTAGTCTGCCGGGACGCAGGAACACTGAAGCTTTCTTT.

The V gene is TRBV10-3, the J gene TRBJ2-1, with 9 bases that match TRBD2. Per germline, CDR1 ENHRY and CDR2 SYGVKD. This CDR3 comprises 13 residues. The trim removed 7 bases at V and 9 bases at J, leaving 7 bases unmatched. CDR3 amino acids: CAITASGMSEQFF. Written as DNA, the CDR3 is TGTGCCATCACGGCTAGCGGGATGTCTGAGCAGTTCTTC.

V usage is TRBV7-2 and J usage is TRBJ1-2; the D is unclear. The germline V gene has CDR1 SGHTA and CDR2 FQGNSA. The CDR3 is made up of 13 amino acids. V was trimmed by 2 bases and J by 8 bases, leaving 12 bases between them. The CDR3 bases are TGTGCCAGCAGCTTACGGGATGCGTCGGGCTACACCTTC. Its protein product is CASSLRDASGYTF.

By sample fraction, this clone is medium-sized. The chain couples TRBV18 to TRBJ1-5; D gene unclear. Trimming removed 2 bases at V and 5 bases at J, with 10 bases between. The CDR3 length is 14 residues. Germline assignment: CDR1 KGHSH and CDR2 LQKENI. This CDR3 reads CASSPFGGHQPQHF. The DNA of the CDR3 is TGTGCCAGCTCACCATTTGGCGGACATCAGCCCCAGCATTTT.

The chain links TRBV7-3 to TRBJ1-1; D remains unclear. The ends were cut back, 5 bases at V and 3 bases at J, with 16 bases in the middle. CDR1 and CDR2 from the germline V gene are SGHTA and FQGTGA. CDR3 length: 15 residues. CDR3 nucleotides: TGTGCCAGCAGCCCGAATAGGGTGGGGTACACTGAAGCTTTCTTT. It specifies CASSPNRVGYTEAFF.

The rearrangement links TRBV30 to TRBJ1-5; D might be TRBD1 (5 bases). V was clipped by 1 base and J by 0 bases, with 7 bases between them. The CDR3 spans 14 residues. CDR1 and CDR2 from the germline V gene are GTSNPN and SVGIG (reference sequence). Here the CDR3 reads CAWSAGVSNQPQHF. For the CDR3, the DNA is TGTGCCTGGAGTGCGGGGGTTAGCAATCAGCCCCAGCATTTT.

The chain couples TRBV9 to TRBJ1-2, with D hard to call. CDR3 length: 13 residues. Trimming took off 3 bases at V and 2 bases at J, with 8 bases between the two ends. Germline V lookup: CDR1 SGDLS, CDR2 YYNGEE. CDR3 nucleotide sequence: TGTGCCAGCAGCGGGGATGGGAACTATGGCTACACCTTC. Translated, it gives CASSGDGNYGYTF.

V is TRBV4-1 and J is TRBJ1-2, with D possibly matching TRBD1 (5 bases). Between the trimmed V and J ends, which lost 4 bases and 6 bases, there was a span of 18 bases. Germline values: CDR1 MGHRA, CDR2 YSYEKL. The CDR3 is made up of 15 amino acids. In nucleotides, the CDR3 is TGCGCCAGCAGCCGTCCCGGAGACAGAAGAAATGGCTACACCTTC. This gives the protein CASSRPGDRRNGYTF.

CDR3 in DNA: TGTGCCAGCAGTTACAAAGGGAGAGGGGATGTCTACACCTTC. Residues: CASSYKGRGDVYTF. The chain couples TRBV6-5 to TRBJ1-2, with D tentatively TRBD1 (5 bases). This CDR3 comprises 14 residues. Germline V lookup: CDR1 MNHEY, CDR2 SVGAGI. Between the trimmed V and J ends, which lost 2 bases and 10 bases, there was a span of 17 bases.

Of note for this clone: The same CDR3 can be traced to other DNA sequences in this sample. The V call is TRBV29-1, the J call TRBJ2-2; either TRBD1 or TRBD2 may fit D (6 bases each). Trimming shortened V by 7 bases and J by 4 bases, and 13 bases separated the two germline ends. Germline CDR1 reads SQVTM; CDR2 reads ANQGSEA. The CDR3 totals 13 residues. CDR3 DNA: TGCAGCGCCGGGGGCAGGGGCACCGGGGAGCTGTTTTTT. Its translation is CSAGGRGTGELFF.

The chain recombines TRBV19 with TRBJ1-1; possible D gene TRBD1, 6 bases. CDR1 and CDR2 from the germline V gene are LNHDA and SQIVND (reference sequence). V dropped 5 bases and J dropped 6 bases, with 13 bases sitting between them. CDR3 length: 13 residues. CDR3 bases: TGTGCCAGTAGTCCAACAGGGAGTTCTGAAGCTTTCTTT. Residues: CASSPTGSSEAFF.

The CDR3 here is CASSDGRFANTGELFF. The DNA of the CDR3 is TGCGCCAGCAGCGACGGACGGTTCGCGAACACCGGGGAGCTGTTTTTT. This chain links TRBV5-1 with TRBJ2-2; D is undetermined. Trimming left V 4 bases short and J 0 bases short, with 13 bases between. The germline V gene has CDR1 SGHRS and CDR2 YFSETQ. This CDR3 comprises 16 residues.

The genes are TRBV28 and TRBJ2-6; weak D call: TRBD2 (6 bases). The V and J ends lost 6 bases and 1 base respectively, with 10 bases between them. Looked up from germline, CDR1 is MDHEN and CDR2 is SYDVKM. The CDR3 totals 15 residues. For the CDR3, the DNA is TGTGCCAGCAGCCTCGGGAGATCTGGGGCCAACGTCCTGACTTTC. Translating it yields CASSLGRSGANVLTF.